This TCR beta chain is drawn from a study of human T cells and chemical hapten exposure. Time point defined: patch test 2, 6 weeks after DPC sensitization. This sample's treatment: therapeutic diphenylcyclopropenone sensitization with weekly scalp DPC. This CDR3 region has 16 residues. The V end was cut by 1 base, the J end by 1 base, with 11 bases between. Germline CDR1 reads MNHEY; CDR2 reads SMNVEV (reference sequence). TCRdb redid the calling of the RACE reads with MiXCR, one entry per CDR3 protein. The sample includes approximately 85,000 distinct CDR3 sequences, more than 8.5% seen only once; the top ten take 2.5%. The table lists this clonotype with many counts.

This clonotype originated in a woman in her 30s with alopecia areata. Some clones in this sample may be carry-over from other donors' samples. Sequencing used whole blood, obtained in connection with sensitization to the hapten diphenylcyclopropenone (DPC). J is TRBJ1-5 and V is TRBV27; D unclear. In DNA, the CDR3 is TGTGCCAGCAGTTTATATCCGGGGTCGAGCAATCAGCCCCAGCATTTT. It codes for CASSLYPGSSNQPQHF.